These T cell receptor beta chains were read from a single sample in a study of PD-1 blockade in classical Hodgkin lymphoma. TCRdb keeps only in-frame clones here, not all; method: immunoSEQ multiplex PCR. In the table there are about 26,000 clones, roughly 62% of which are singletons. This material consisted of peripheral blood mononuclear cells (PBMCs), taken before the second cycle of nivolumab. These receptors were collected from a human donor with classical Hodgkin lymphoma. CDR3s include the opening cysteine and the closing phenylalanine or tryptophan. Each record gives: clone size, D gene, V gene, J gene, CDR3 DNA, CDR3 protein. The D gene is left open where the match is weak. Where a row states a size, it is once, few, many or the class of an expanded clone; other rows omit it.

NA	TRBD1	TRBV5-4	TRBJ2-2	TGTGCCAGCAGACTGACAGGGTCGCGCGCTAGCACCGGGGAGCTGTTTTTT	CASRLTGSRASTGELFF
NA	NA	TRBV13	TRBJ1-2	TGTGCCAGCAGCTTAGTAGCTCCTCCCTATGGCTACACCTTC	CASSLVAPPYGYTF
once	NA	TRBV30	TRBJ1-5	TGTGCCTGGAGCGCCGGGAACAATCAGCCCCAGCATTTT	CAWSAGNNQPQHF
NA	NA	TRBV29-1	TRBJ1-2	TGCAGCGTTCGGGAAGCTAACTATGGCTACACCTTC	CSVREANYGYTF
once	NA	TRBV4-1	TRBJ2-1	TGCGCCAGCAGCCAAACAGGTTTTTCGAGGCGTGGGCAGTTCTTC	CASSQTGFSRRGQFF
NA	NA	TRBV9	TRBJ2-1	TGTGCCAGCAGCCTCACTAGCACCAATGAGCAGTTCTTC	CASSLTSTNEQFF
NA	NA	TRBV19	TRBJ2-1	TGTGCCAGTAGAACCGTGGGTGGGCCCTACAATGAGCAGTTCTTC	CASRTVGGPYNEQFF
once	TRBD1	TRBV11-2	TRBJ2-7	TGTGCCAGCAGCTCCACCGGGACAGGCTCCTACGAGCAGTACTTC	CASSSTGTGSYEQYF
NA	TRBD1	TRBV6-5	TRBJ1-2	TGTGCCAGCACCAGAGCTGCGGGACAGGGAGGTGGCTACACCTTC	CASTRAAGQGGGYTF
NA	NA	TRBV29-1	TRBJ2-7	TGCAGCGTTGAGCAGGACCTCTCCTACGAGCAGTACTTC	CSVEQDLSYEQYF
few	NA	TRBV7-9	TRBJ1-4	TGTGCCAGCAGCCGGGACCGGAATGAAAAACTGTTTTTT	CASSRDRNEKLFF
NA	NA	TRBV7-2	TRBJ1-5	TGTGCCAGCAGCTCGGGGGGCAGGGGAGGCAATCAGCCCCAGCATTTT	CASSSGGRGGNQPQHF